This T cell receptor (beta chain) was sequenced in a study of T cells in Graves' hyperthyroidism and ophthalmopathy. Study conclusions and caveats: Ophthalmopathy was identified by the model a median about six months ahead of onset.

Trimming took off 2 bases at V and 7 bases at J, with 11 bases between the two ends. The germline CDR1 and CDR2 sequences are SEHNR and FQNEAQ (reference sequence). This CDR3 has 13 amino acids. The TCR beta CDR3 regions underwent amplification using RNA transcripts as the source. The HTBI set primed first-round TCR CDR3 RT-PCR. TCRdb re-derived calls from the multiplex PCR reads in MiXCR, one entry per CDR3 protein. Here the sample spans 650,000 to 750,000 distinct CDR3 sequences, approximately 15% being singletons. This clonotype was seen ten or more times. The antigen remains unidentified. Specimen: blood. This chain joins TRBV7-9 and TRBJ1-2, with D tentatively TRBD1 (5 bases). This receptor was obtained from a woman aged 18-35 years with Graves' hyperthyroidism. CDR3 sequence: CASSLSGVRGYTF. CDR3 sequence (DNA): TGTGCCAGCAGCTTATCGGGGGTCCGTGGCTACACCTTC. The whole variable domain, remainder taken from reference TRBV7-9 and TRBJ1-2, is DTGVSQNPRHKITKRGQNVTFRCDPISEHNRLYWYRQTLGQGPEFLTYFQNEAQLEKSRLLSDRFSAERPKGSFSTLEIQRTEQGDSAMYLCASSLSGVRGYTFGSGTRLTVV.